Sequencing of this T cell receptor beta chain was carried out in a study of CXCR3-negative and CXCR3-positive naive CD8 T cells. Germline V gene sequence: CDR1 ENHRY, CDR2 SYGVKD. The CDR3 totals 15 residues. Naive CD8+ T cells carried a CD45RO-CCR7+CD27+CD95- phenotype. Through 5' RACE with UMI labels, the TRB cDNA libraries were prepared. With the 5' RACE reads reprocessed, TCRdb shows one record per CDR3 protein and no DNA. This listing includes 130,000 or so distinct CDR3 sequences. Sequenced sample: naive CXCR3- CD8+ T cells from blood. The subset was: CD45RO-CCR7+CD27+CD95- naive CD8+ T cells lacking CXCR3 (TNR3-). This chain uses TRBV10-3 with TRBJ2-2; TCRdb indicates TRBD1, and absent DNA this call remains unverified. The source is a human donor in good health. Some clones in this sample may be carry-over from other donors' samples. CDR3 sequence reads: CAISEGQANTGELFF.